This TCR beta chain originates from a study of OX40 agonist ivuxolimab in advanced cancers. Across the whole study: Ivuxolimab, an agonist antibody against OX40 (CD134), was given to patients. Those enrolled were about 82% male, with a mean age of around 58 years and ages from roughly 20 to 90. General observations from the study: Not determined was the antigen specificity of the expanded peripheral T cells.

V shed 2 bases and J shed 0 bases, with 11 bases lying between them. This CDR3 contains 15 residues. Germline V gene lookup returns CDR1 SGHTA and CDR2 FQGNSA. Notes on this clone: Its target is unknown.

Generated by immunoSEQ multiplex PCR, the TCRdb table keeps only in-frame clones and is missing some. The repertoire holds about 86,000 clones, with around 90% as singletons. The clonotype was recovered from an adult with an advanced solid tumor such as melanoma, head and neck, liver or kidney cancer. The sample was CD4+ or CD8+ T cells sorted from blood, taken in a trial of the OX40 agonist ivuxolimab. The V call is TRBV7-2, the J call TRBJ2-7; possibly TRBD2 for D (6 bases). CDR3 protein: CASSLIPSASYEQYF. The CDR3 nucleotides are TGTGCCAGCAGCTTAATCCCTAGCGCCTCCTACGAGCAGTACTTC. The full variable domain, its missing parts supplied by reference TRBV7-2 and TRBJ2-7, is GAGVSQSPSNKVTEKGKDVELRCDPISGHTALYWYRQSLGQGLEFLIYFQGNSAPDKSGLPSDRFSAERTGGSVSTLTIQRTQQEDSAVYLCASSLIPSASYEQYFGPGTRLTVT.